Each of the 10 T cell receptor beta chains below was sequenced from the same sample in a study of blood T cell repertoires in COVID-19. Repertoires were generated with immunoSEQ multiplex PCR, while TCRdb's copy carries only in-frame clones and drops some. This table has tens of thousands of clones, 65% to 90% appearing once. Sequences were obtained from peripheral blood. These receptors were obtained from a woman aged 55-69 years with active COVID-19.

This chain uses TRBV12-3 or TRBV12-4 with TRBJ2-1, with D unresolved. The CDR3 has 12 amino acids. V was cut by 6 bases and J by 5 bases, with 8 bases left in between. CDR3 bases: TGTGCCAGCAGCTCCTACGACAATGAGCAGTTCTTC. Protein product: CASSSYDNEQFF.

This clone appeared a single time. The chain recombines TRBV5-1 with TRBJ2-7, with TRBD2 identical over 7 bases. The CDR3 loop spans 15 amino acids. Germline values: CDR1 SGHRS, CDR2 YFSETQ. J lost 1 base, V lost 0 bases, and 4 bases had no gene match. The CDR3 is CASSLVASGSYEQYF. The CDR3 bases are TGCGCCAGCAGCTTGGTTGCTAGCGGTTCCTACGAGCAGTACTTC.

There are a few counts of this clone. The chain combines TRBV2 with TRBJ1-2; TRBD1 might be the D (5 bases). Trimming pared 4 bases from V and 2 bases from J, leaving 8 bases between. The CDR3 runs to 13 residues. Germline V CDR1 and CDR2: SNHLY, FYNNEI. Written as DNA, the CDR3 is TGTGCCAGCAGTGCAGACAGAAACTATGGCTACACCTTC. This gives the protein CASSADRNYGYTF. The whole variable domain, remainder taken from reference TRBV2 and TRBJ1-2, is EPEVTQTPSHQVTQMGQEVILRCVPISNHLYFYWYRQILGQKVEFLVSFYNNEISEKSEIFDDQFSVERPDGSNFTLKIRSTKLEDSAMYFCASSADRNYGYTFGSGTRLTVV.

The chain recombines TRBV18 with TRBJ2-3; D is unresolved. Trimming took off 0 bases at V and 0 bases at J, with 10 bases between the two ends. CDR1 is KGHSH, CDR2 LQKENI, per germline. The CDR3 contains 16 residues. The DNA of the CDR3 is TGTGCCAGCTCACCACCTCTAGGTCTCAGCACAGATACGCAGTATTTT. Translation: CASSPPLGLSTDTQYF.

The chain has TRBV5-1 and TRBJ2-1; D is ambiguous. CDR3 length: 15 residues. CDR1 SGHRS and CDR2 YFSETQ come from the germline V gene. V was shortened by 4 bases and J by 1 base, with 12 bases between the two germline ends. The CDR3 sequence: CASSMRSDSYNEQFF. The CDR3 DNA reads TGCGCCAGCAGCATGAGGTCCGATTCCTACAATGAGCAGTTCTTC.

This clone was seen more than once but under ten times. The CDR3 bases are TGTGCCAGCAGCCCGAGCAAAGACTGGATCTCTGGGGCCAACGTCCTGACTTTC. Encoded protein: CASSPSKDWISGANVLTF. The V call is TRBV14, the J call TRBJ2-6; D remains unclear. The CDR3 covers 18 residues. Germline CDR1 and CDR2: SGHDN and FVKESK. The ends were cut back, 4 bases at V and 0 bases at J, with 16 bases in the middle. The full variable domain, its missing parts supplied by reference TRBV14 and TRBJ2-6, is EAGVTQFPSHSVIEKGQTVTLRCDPISGHDNLYWYRRVMGKEIKFLLHFVKESKQDESGMPNNRFLAERTGGTYSTLKVQPAELEDSGVYFCASSPSKDWISGANVLTFGAGSRLTVL.

The rearrangement joins TRBV30 to TRBJ2-4; D possibly corresponds to TRBD1 (6 bases). Germline V gene data show CDR1 as GTSNPN and CDR2 as SVGIG (reference sequence). The CDR3 is made up of 16 amino acids. V was cut by 4 bases and J by 2 bases, with 18 bases left in between. The CDR3: CAWNPGDGNTKNIQYF. CDR3 nucleotide sequence: TGTGCCTGGAACCCAGGGGACGGAAATACCAAAAACATTCAGTACTTC. Together with reference TRBV30 and TRBJ2-4, the CDR3 gives the full variable domain: SQTIHQWPATLVQPVGSPLSLECTVEGTSNPNLYWYRQAAGRGLQLLFYSVGIGQISSEVPQNLSASRPQDRQFILSSKKLLLSDSGFYLCAWNPGDGNTKNIQYFGAGTRLSVL.

The V and J genes are TRBV27 and TRBJ2-7; 7 nucleotides align to TRBD2. The CDR3 is made up of 14 amino acids. V lost 4 bases to trimming and J lost 5 bases; unmatched junction nucleotides: 8. From germline, CDR1 is MNHEY and CDR2 SMNVEV (reference sequence). CDR3 in DNA: TGTGCCAGCAGTTCCCCCGGACTAGACCACGAGCAGTACTTC. Its protein product is CASSSPGLDHEQYF.

The rearrangement links TRBV18 to TRBJ2-7; D is undetermined. V was clipped by 3 bases and J by 0 bases, with 6 bases between them. This CDR3 region has 13 residues. CDR1 and CDR2 (germline): KGHSH, LQKENI. The CDR3 reads CASSPDNSYEQYF. CDR3 bases: TGTGCCAGCTCACCCGACAACTCCTACGAGCAGTACTTC.

V and J are TRBV7-2 and TRBJ2-3; D is ambiguous. The V gene's germline CDR1 is SGHTA and CDR2 FQGNSA. V was clipped by 1 base and J by 1 base, with 9 bases between them. The CDR3 loop spans 15 amino acids. The CDR3 protein is CASSLELGRTDTQYF. The CDR3 nucleotides read TGTGCCAGCAGCTTAGAATTGGGCCGCACAGATACGCAGTATTTT.